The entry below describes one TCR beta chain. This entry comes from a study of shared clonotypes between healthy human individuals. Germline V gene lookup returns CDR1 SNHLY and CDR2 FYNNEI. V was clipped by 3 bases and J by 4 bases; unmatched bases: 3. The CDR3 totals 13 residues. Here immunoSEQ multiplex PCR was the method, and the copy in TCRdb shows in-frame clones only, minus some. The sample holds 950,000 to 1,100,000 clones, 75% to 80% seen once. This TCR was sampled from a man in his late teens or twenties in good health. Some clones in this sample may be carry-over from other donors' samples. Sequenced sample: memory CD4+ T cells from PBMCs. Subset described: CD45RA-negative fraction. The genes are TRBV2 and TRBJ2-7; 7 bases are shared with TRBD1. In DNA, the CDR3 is TGTGCCAGCAGTGACGAGACAGGGTACGAGCAGTACTTC. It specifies CASSDETGYEQYF.